This T cell receptor beta chain was captured by sequencing in a study of CXCR3-negative and CXCR3-positive naive CD8 T cells. 5' RACE with UMI labels generated the TRB cDNA libraries. For each CDR3 protein, TCRdb gives one entry from its re-call of the 5' RACE reads, without DNA. This repertoire includes over 100,000 distinct CDR3 sequences. CDR3 size: 15 residues. Germline lookup yields CDR1 SGDLS and CDR2 YYNGEE. Researchers sorted about 300,000 cells of each CD8+ T cell subset in triplicate. Cells classed as naive CD8+ T cells were CD45RO-CCR7+CD27+CD95-. The specimen was naive CXCR3- CD8+ T cells from blood. Documented subset: CD45RO-CCR7+CD27+CD95- naive CD8+ T cells lacking CXCR3 (TNR3-). The V gene is TRBV9, the J gene TRBJ2-3. This clonotype originated in a human donor in good health. Some clones in this sample may be carry-over from other donors' samples. The CDR3 sequence is CASSVAETSTDTQYF.